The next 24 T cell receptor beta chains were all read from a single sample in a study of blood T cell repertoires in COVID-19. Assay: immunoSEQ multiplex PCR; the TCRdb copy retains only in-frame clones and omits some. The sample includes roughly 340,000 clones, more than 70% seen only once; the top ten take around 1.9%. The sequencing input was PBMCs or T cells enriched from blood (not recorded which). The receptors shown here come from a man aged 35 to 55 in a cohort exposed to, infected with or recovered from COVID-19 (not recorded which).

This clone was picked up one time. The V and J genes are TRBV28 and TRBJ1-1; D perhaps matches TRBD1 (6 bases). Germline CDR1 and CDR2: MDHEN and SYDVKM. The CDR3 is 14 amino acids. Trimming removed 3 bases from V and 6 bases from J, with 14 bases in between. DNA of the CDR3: TGTGCCAGCAGTTTCACCACAGGGTTCCCTGAAGCTTTCTTT. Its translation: CASSFTTGFPEAFF.

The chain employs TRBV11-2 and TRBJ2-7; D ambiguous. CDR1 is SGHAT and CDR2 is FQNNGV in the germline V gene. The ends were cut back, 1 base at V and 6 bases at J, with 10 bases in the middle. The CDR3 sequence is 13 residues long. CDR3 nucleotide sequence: TGTGCCAGCAGCTTAGTTCCGGTCGGCGAGCAGTACTTC. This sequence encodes CASSLVPVGEQYF.

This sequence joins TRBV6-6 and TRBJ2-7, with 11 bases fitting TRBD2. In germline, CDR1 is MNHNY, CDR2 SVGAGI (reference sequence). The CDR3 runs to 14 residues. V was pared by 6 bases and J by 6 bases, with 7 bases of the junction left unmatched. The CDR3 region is CASSLGTSGPEQYF. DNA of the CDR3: TGTGCCAGCAGCCTCGGGACTAGCGGTCCCGAGCAGTACTTC.

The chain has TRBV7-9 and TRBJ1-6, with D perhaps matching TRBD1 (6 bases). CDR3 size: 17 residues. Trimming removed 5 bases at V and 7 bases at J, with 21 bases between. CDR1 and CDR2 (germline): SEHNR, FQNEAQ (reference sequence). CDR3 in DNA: TGTGCCAGCAGCCGATCAAAACCCGGGACATCGAATTCACCCCTCCACTTT. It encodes CASSRSKPGTSNSPLHF.

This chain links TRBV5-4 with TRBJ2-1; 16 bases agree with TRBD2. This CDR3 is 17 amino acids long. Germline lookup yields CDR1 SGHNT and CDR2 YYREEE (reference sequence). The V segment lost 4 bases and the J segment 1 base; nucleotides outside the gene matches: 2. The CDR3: CASSGGLAGGSYNEQFF. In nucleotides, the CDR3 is TGTGCCAGCAGCGGGGGACTAGCGGGAGGGTCCTACAATGAGCAGTTCTTC.

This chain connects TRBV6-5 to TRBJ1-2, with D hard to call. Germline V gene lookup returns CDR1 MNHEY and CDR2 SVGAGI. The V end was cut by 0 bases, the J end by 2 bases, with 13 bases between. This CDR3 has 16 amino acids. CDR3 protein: CASSYSSGTKNYGYTF. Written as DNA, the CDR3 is TGTGCCAGCAGTTACTCCAGCGGTACGAAAAACTATGGCTACACCTTC.

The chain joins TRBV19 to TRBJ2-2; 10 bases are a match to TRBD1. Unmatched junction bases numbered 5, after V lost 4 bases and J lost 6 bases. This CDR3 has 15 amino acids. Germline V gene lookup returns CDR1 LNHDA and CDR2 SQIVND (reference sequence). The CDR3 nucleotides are TGTGCCAGTAGTAGGGACAGGGGTCACTCCGGGGAGCTGTTTTTT. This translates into CASSRDRGHSGELFF.

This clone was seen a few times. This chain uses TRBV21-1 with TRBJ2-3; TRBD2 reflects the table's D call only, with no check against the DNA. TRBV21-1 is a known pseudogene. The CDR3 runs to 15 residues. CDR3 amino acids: CAIPRGRPSVDTQYF. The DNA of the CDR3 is TGTGCCATCCCCCGGGGTCGGCCTAGCGTAGATACGCAGTATTTT.

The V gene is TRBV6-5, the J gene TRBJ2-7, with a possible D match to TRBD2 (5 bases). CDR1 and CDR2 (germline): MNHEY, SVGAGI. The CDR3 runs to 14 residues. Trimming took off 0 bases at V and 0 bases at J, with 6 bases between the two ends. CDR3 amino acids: CASSYSAVSYEQYF. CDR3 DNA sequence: TGTGCCAGCAGTTACTCAGCGGTCTCCTACGAGCAGTACTTC.

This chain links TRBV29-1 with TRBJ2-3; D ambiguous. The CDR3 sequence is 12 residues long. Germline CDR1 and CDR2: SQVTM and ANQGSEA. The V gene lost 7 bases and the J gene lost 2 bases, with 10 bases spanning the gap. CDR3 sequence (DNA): TGCAGCGCCAAAGCCATCACAGATACGCAGTATTTT. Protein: CSAKAITDTQYF.

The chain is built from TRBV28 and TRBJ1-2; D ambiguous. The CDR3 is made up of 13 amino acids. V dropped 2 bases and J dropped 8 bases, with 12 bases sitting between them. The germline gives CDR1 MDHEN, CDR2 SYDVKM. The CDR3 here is CASSLGEPGGYTF. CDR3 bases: TGTGCCAGCAGTTTAGGGGAGCCAGGCGGCTACACCTTC.

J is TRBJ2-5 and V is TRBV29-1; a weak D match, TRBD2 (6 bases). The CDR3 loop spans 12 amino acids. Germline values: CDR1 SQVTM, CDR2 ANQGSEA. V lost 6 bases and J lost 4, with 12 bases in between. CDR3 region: CSVRDAPETQYF. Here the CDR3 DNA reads TGCAGCGTGCGGGACGCCCCAGAGACCCAGTACTTC. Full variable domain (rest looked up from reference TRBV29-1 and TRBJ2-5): SAVISQKPSRDICQRGTSLTIQCQVDSQVTMMFWYRQQPGQSLTLIATANQGSEATYESGFVIDKFPISRPNLTFSTLTVSNMSPEDSSIYLCSVRDAPETQYFGPGTRLLVL.

CDR3 coding DNA: TGTGCCAGCAGCGCGACTAGCGGGAGTCCCTTCGAGCAGTTCTTC. It translates to CASSATSGSPFEQFF. This chain joins TRBV3-1 (or the pseudogene TRBV3-2) and TRBJ2-1, with 12 bases that match TRBD2. The CDR3 is 15 amino acids. V trimming: 5 bases; J trimming: 10 bases; junction bases outside the gene matches: 9. Germline V gives CDR1 LGHDT, CDR2 YNNKEL (reference sequence).

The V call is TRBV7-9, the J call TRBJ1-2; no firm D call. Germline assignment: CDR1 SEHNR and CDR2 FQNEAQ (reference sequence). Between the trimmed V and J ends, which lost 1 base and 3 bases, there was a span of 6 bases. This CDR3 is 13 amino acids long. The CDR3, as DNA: TGTGCCAGCAGCTTAGGGGCCTACTATGGCTACACCTTC. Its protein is CASSLGAYYGYTF.

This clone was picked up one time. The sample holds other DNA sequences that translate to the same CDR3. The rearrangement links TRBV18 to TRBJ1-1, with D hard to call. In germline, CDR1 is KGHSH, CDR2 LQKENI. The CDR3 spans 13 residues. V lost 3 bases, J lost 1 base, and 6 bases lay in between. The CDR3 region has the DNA TGTGCCAGCTCACCGCCAGGGAACACTGAAGCTTTCTTT. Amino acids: CASSPPGNTEAFF.

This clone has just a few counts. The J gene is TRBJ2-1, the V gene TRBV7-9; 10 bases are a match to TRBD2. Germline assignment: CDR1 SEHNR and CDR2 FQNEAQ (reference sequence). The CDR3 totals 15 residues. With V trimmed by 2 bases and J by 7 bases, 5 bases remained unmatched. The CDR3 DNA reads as TGTGCCAGCAGCTTACTAGCGGGAGTAATTAATGAGCAGTTCTTC. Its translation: CASSLLAGVINEQFF. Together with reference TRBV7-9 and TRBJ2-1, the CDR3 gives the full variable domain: DTGVSQNPRHKITKRGQNVTFRCDPISEHNRLYWYRQTLGQGPEFLTYFQNEAQLEKSRLLSDRFSAERPKGSFSTLEIQRTEQGDSAMYLCASSLLAGVINEQFFGPGTRLTVL.

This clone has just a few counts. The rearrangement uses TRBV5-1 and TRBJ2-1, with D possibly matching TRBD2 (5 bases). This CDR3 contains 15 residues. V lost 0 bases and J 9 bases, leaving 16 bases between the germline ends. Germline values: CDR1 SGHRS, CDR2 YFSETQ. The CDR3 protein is CASSLALTLAGEQFF. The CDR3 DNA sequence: TGCGCCAGCAGCTTGGCCCTGACCCTAGCCGGTGAGCAGTTCTTC.

The DNA for the CDR3 is TGTGCCAGTAGTAGCAGCCGGCGGGAAAAACTGTTTTTT. This sequence encodes CASSSSRREKLFF. The chain is built from TRBV19 and TRBJ1-4; D gene ambiguous. Germline assignment: CDR1 LNHDA and CDR2 SQIVND (reference sequence). CDR3 length: 13 amino acids. V was trimmed by 4 bases and J by 8 bases, leaving 11 bases between them.

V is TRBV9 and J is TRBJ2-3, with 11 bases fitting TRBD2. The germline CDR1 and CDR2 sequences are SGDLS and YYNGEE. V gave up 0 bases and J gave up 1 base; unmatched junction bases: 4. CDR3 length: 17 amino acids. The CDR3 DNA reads TGTGCCAGCAGCGTAGCTACTAGCGGGAGAGGCACAGATACGCAGTATTTT. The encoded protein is CASSVATSGRGTDTQYF.

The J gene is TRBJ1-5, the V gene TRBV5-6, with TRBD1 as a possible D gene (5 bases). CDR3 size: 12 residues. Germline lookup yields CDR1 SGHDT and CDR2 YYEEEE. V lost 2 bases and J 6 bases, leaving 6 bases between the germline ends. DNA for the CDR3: TGTGCCAGCAGCTTCCAGGGTCAGCCCCAGCATTTT. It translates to CASSFQGQPQHF.

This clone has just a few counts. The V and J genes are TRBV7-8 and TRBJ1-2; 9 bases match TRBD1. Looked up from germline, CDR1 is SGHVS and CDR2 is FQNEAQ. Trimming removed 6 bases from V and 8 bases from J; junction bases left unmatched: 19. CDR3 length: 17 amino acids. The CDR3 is CASRPFFPGQGAFGYTF. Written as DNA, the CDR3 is TGTGCCAGCAGACCCTTCTTTCCGGGACAGGGAGCCTTCGGCTACACCTTC.

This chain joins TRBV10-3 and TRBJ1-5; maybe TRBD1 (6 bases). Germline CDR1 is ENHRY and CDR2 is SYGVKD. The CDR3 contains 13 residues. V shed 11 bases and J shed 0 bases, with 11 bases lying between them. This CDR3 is CAAGQSSNQPQHF. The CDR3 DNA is TGTGCCGCCGGACAGTCTAGCAATCAGCCCCAGCATTTT.

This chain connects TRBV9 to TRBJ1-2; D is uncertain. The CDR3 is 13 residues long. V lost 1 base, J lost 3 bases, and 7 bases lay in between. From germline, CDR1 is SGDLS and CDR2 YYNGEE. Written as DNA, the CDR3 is TGTGCCAGCAGCGTAAGAGCGGACTATGGCTACACCTTC. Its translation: CASSVRADYGYTF.

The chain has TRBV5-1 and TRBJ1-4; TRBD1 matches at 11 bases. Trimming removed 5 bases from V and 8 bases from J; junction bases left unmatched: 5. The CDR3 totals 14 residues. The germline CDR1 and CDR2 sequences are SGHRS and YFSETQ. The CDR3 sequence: CASSFGTGGEKLFF. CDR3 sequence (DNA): TGCGCCAGCAGTTTTGGGACAGGGGGGGAAAAACTGTTTTTT.